These T cell receptor beta chains were read from a single sample in a study of T cell repertoires in cytomegalovirus infection. TCRdb re-called the reads through MiXCR, storing one row per CDR3 protein. Here the sample spans 740,000 or so distinct CDR3 sequences, approximately 40% being singletons. The specimen was PBMCs. These receptors originate from a human donor in good health (CMV status not recorded). Some clones in this sample may be carry-over from other donors' samples. CDR3s include the opening cysteine and the closing phenylalanine or tryptophan. The D gene is left open where the match is weak. Clone size appears in some rows only: once, few, many, or a class for an expanded clone.

J | D | V | size | DNA | CDR3
TRBJ1-2 | NA | TRBV7-8 | NA | TGTGCCAGCAGCTTGTCGTCACCCCCAAACTATGGCTACACCTTC | CASSLSSPPNYGYTF
TRBJ1-1 | NA | TRBV7-6 | once | TGTGCCAGCAGTCAGTTTACGGGCACTGAAGCTTTCTTT | CASSQFTGTEAFF
TRBJ1-2 | TRBD1 | TRBV7-9 | few | TGTGCCAGCAGCCCGCGGGACAGTGGGAGAGCTAACTATGGCTACACCTTC | CASSPRDSGRANYGYTF
TRBJ1-2 | NA | TRBV11-2 | few | TGTGCCAGCAGCTCAAACTCAGGGTATGGCTACACCTTC | CASSSNSGYGYTF
TRBJ1-2 | NA | TRBV19 | NA | TGTGCCAGTATCGAGTTTTTGGGGTCGAGATATGGCTACACCTTC | CASIEFLGSRYGYTF
TRBJ2-2 | NA | TRBV28 | few | TGTGCCAGCAGCCTCCAGGACGGCCAGTTGTTTTTT | CASSLQDGQLFF
TRBJ2-3 | NA | TRBV7-2 | few | TGTGCCAGCAGCTGGGTTAGCGTGATCACAGATACGCAGTATTTT | CASSWVSVITDTQYF
TRBJ2-5 | TRBD2 | TRBV28 | NA | TGTGCCAGCAGTTCGACTAGCGGGAATGAGACCCAGTACTTC | CASSSTSGNETQYF
TRBJ1-1 | TRBD1 | TRBV28 | NA | TGTGCCAGCAGCCCACGAGGACAGGGGATGTTGAACACTGAAGCTTTCTTT | CASSPRGQGMLNTEAFF
TRBJ2-7 | TRBD1 | TRBV6-2/TRBV6-3 | NA | TGTGCCAGCAGCCTCGAGACAGGGGGGAGCTACGAGCAGTACTTC | CASSLETGGSYEQYF
TRBJ2-1 | NA | TRBV5-1 | NA | TGCGCCAGCAGCTTCCTCCTGAGCCCTTCCGACTCCTACAATGAGCAGTTCTTC | CASSFLLSPSDSYNEQFF
TRBJ2-1 | NA | TRBV7-2 | many | TGTGCCAGCAGACTATACAATGAGCAGTTCTTC | CASRLYNEQFF
TRBJ1-6 | TRBD1 | TRBV7-9 | once | TGTGCCAGCAGTCCTCTCGACAGGGCCCGGGGATCACCCCTCCACTTT | CASSPLDRARGSPLHF
TRBJ2-4 | NA | TRBV5-1 | NA | TGCGCCAGCAGCCCGGACAGCTCAATTCAGTACTTC | CASSPDSSIQYF
TRBJ2-2 | NA | TRBV7-2 | NA | TGTGCCAGCAGCTTAGAAAACCGGGGCGGGGAGATGTTTTTT | CASSLENRGGEMFF
TRBJ2-7 | NA | TRBV7-2 | many | TGTGCCAGCAGTCCAACAGCTGGGCTATCAGGCGAGCAGTACTTC | CASSPTAGLSGEQYF
TRBJ1-2 | NA | TRBV24-1 | few | TGTGCCACCAGTGAAGGGCCTGACTATGGCTACACCTTC | CATSEGPDYGYTF
TRBJ2-5 | TRBD1 | TRBV25-1 | NA | TGTGCCAGCAGAAACCGGACAGGTCGAGAGACCCAGTACTTC | CASRNRTGRETQYF
TRBJ1-5 | NA | TRBV7-2 | many | TGTGCCAGCAGCGCACAGGCATATAGCAATCAGCCCCAGCATTTT | CASSAQAYSNQPQHF
TRBJ2-7 | NA | TRBV28 | few | TGTGCCAGCAGTCGGAACGACAGGCCCTACGAGCAGTACTTC | CASSRNDRPYEQYF
TRBJ2-7 | TRBD1 | TRBV25-1 | NA | TGTGCAAGCACCCGACAGGGATCCTACGAGCATTACTTC | CASTRQGSYEHYF
TRBJ2-7 | TRBD2 | TRBV20-1 | NA | TGCAGTGCAGCGAGAGACAGCGGGAGCTACGAGCAGTACTTC | CSAARDSGSYEQYF
TRBJ2-2 | NA | TRBV29-1 | NA | TGCAGCGTTGAGGGGTCACGGGGCACCGGGGAGCTGTTTTTT | CSVEGSRGTGELFF
TRBJ2-5 | NA | TRBV19 | once | TGTGCCAGTACCAGTTCGGGCCCGCAAGAGACCCAGTACTTC | CASTSSGPQETQYF
TRBJ1-1 | TRBD1 | TRBV4-1 | NA | TGCGCCAGCAGCCGCCTCATATGGGGACAGATGAACACTGAAGCTTTCTTT | CASSRLIWGQMNTEAFF
TRBJ2-1 | TRBD2 | TRBV4-2 | many | TGTGCCAGCAGCCAAGACTATGGCGGGAGGGGGTTTGGGGATGAGCAGTTCTTC | CASSQDYGGRGFGDEQFF
TRBJ1-2 | TRBD1 | TRBV2 | NA | TGTGCCAGCAGTTTCCTTTCGGGACAGACAAACTCTGGCTACACCTTC | CASSFLSGQTNSGYTF
TRBJ2-4 | NA | TRBV7-2 | NA | TGTGCCAGCAGCGCGGACAGGAGGGTCAAAAACATTCAGTACTTC | CASSADRRVKNIQYF
TRBJ2-7 | TRBD1 | TRBV10-3 | NA | TGTGCCATCAACCCGGGACAGGGCTCCTACGTGCAGTACTTC | CAINPGQGSYVQYF
TRBJ1-1 | TRBD1 | TRBV7-2 | many | TGTGCCAGCAGCTTTACAGGGGGCGCGCAAACTGAAGCTTTCTTT | CASSFTGGAQTEAFF
TRBJ1-1 | TRBD1 | TRBV5-1 | NA | TGCGCCAGCAGCTCGGACAGGGTGGGTATCACTGAAGCTTTCTTT | CASSSDRVGITEAFF
TRBJ1-2 | NA | TRBV10-3 | NA | TGTGCCATCAGCCCCGGTAGACAGGAGAGCTATGGCTACACCTTC | CAISPGRQESYGYTF
TRBJ2-7 | NA | TRBV7-2 | NA | TGTGCCAGCAGCCCCCTGACAGCCGAGCAGTACTTC | CASSPLTAEQYF
TRBJ2-5 | NA | TRBV7-8 | few | TGTGCCAGCAGCGGCCAGGGGGAGACCCAGTACTTC | CASSGQGETQYF
TRBJ2-6 | TRBD1 | TRBV7-9 | NA | TGTGCCAGCAGCGGCCTAGACAGGGCTGGGGCCAACGTCCTGACTTTC | CASSGLDRAGANVLTF
TRBJ1-5 | TRBD1 | TRBV19 | few | TGTGCCAGTAGTATAGACCCGTTAGGGGGCCCAGATCAGCCCCAGCATTTT | CASSIDPLGGPDQPQHF
TRBJ1-5 | NA | TRBV19 | NA | TGTGCCAGTAGTCAGGGATTTTTACTTGGGATTAGCAATCAGCCCCAGCATTTT | CASSQGFLLGISNQPQHF
TRBJ2-3 | NA | TRBV7-6 | few | TGTGCCAGCAGCTTATCCACCAGGGCCTCCACAGATACGCAGTATTTT | CASSLSTRASTDTQYF
TRBJ2-3 | NA | TRBV7-2 | many | TGTGCCAGCAGCTTAGTTGGGGCCACAGTCACAGATACGCAGTATTTT | CASSLVGATVTDTQYF
TRBJ1-1 | NA | TRBV6-1 | many | TGTGCCAGCAGTTCCGGGGAGGGGACTGAAGCTTTCTTT | CASSSGEGTEAFF
TRBJ2-2 | NA | TRBV28 | few | TGTGCCAGCACCGTAAAGGGCGGGAACACCGGGGAGCTGTTTTTT | CASTVKGGNTGELFF
TRBJ2-7 | TRBD2 | TRBV7-9 | NA | TGTGCCAGCAGCTTAGAGAGCGGGGGCCACTCCTACGAGCAGTACTTC | CASSLESGGHSYEQYF
TRBJ1-4 | TRBD1 | TRBV12-3/TRBV12-4 | few | TGTGCCAGCAGTTCGCAACAGGGGAAGAATGAAAAACTGTTTTTT | CASSSQQGKNEKLFF
TRBJ2-7 | NA | TRBV7-8 | many | TGTGCCAGCAGCCCCAGTTGGGGGAGCTCCTACGAGCAGTACTTC | CASSPSWGSSYEQYF
TRBJ2-1 | NA | TRBV7-2 | NA | TGTGCCAGCAGCTTAGGGGGCACGGGGGCGTATGTTGTGAGTGAGCAGTTCTTC | CASSLGGTGAYVVSEQFF
TRBJ2-1 | TRBD1 | TRBV11-2 | NA | TGTGCCAGCAGCTGGAAGACAGGGGGTCTCAATGAGCAGTTCTTC | CASSWKTGGLNEQFF
TRBJ1-1 | NA | TRBV6-5 | NA | TGTGCCAGCAGTTACCGAGGCAGAGGGGAAGCTTTCTTT | CASSYRGRGEAFF
TRBJ2-7 | NA | TRBV7-9 | NA | TGTGCCAGCAGCTCCGGACTCAAAACCTACGAGCAGTACTTC | CASSSGLKTYEQYF
TRBJ2-3 | TRBD2 | TRBV5-1 | NA | TGCGCCAGCAATCGACGGGAGGACACAGATACGCAGTATTTT | CASNRREDTDTQYF
TRBJ1-2 | NA | TRBV5-6 | NA | TGTGCCAGCAGCTTTGGCGGACGGTCGTATGGCTACACCTTC | CASSFGGRSYGYTF
TRBJ1-2 | NA | TRBV27 | few | TGTGCCAGCAGTTTATCTGGGCCCGCGGCAAACTATGGCTACACCTTC | CASSLSGPAANYGYTF
TRBJ2-6 | TRBD1 | TRBV6-8 | once | TGTGCCAGCAGTTACTCGAATAGGGGGCTAAGATCTGGGGCCAACGTCCTGACTTTC | CASSYSNRGLRSGANVLTF
TRBJ1-1 | TRBD1 | TRBV2 | NA | TGTGCCAGCAAACGACAGGGAATGAACACTGAAGCTTTCTTT | CASKRQGMNTEAFF
TRBJ1-1 | NA | TRBV5-8 | NA | TGTGCCAGCAGCTTGATGAGACACACTGAAGCTTTCTTT | CASSLMRHTEAFF
TRBJ2-1 | NA | TRBV19 | many | TGTGCCAGTAGTATAGATCCCAGATTCTCCTACAATGAGCAGTTCTTC | CASSIDPRFSYNEQFF
TRBJ2-7 | NA | TRBV7-2 | few | TGTGCCAGCAGCTTAGCCAGGGGCCCTCTTCACGAGCAGTACTTC | CASSLARGPLHEQYF
TRBJ2-7 | NA | TRBV6-1 | NA | TGTGCCAGCAGTTTACACCCCGGGGCCTACGAGCAGTACTTC | CASSLHPGAYEQYF
TRBJ1-6 | NA | TRBV12-3/TRBV12-4 | NA | TGTGCCAGCAGTTTTTCGAGACAGACTAATTCACCCCTCCACTTT | CASSFSRQTNSPLHF